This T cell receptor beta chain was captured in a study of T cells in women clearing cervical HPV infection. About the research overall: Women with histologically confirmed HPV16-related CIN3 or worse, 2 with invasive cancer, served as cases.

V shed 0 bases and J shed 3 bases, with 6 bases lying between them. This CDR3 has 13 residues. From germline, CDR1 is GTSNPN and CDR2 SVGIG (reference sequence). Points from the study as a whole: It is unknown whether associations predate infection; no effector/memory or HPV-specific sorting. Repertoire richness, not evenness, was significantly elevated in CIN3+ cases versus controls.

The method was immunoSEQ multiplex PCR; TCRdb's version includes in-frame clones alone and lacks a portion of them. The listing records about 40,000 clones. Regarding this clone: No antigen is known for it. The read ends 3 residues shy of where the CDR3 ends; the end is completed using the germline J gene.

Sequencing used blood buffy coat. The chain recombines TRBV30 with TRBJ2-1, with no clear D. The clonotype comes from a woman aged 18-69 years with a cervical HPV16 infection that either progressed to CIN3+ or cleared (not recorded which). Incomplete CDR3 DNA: TGTGCCTGGAGTGTAGGCGGCTACAATGAG. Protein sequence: CAWSVGGYNE. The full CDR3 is CAWSVGGYNEQFF. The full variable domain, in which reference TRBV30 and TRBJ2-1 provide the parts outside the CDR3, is SQTIHQWPATLVQPVGSPLSLECTVEGTSNPNLYWYRQAAGRGLQLLFYSVGIGQISSEVPQNLSASRPQDRQFILSSKKLLLSDSGFYLCAWSVGGYNEQFFGPGTRLTVL.